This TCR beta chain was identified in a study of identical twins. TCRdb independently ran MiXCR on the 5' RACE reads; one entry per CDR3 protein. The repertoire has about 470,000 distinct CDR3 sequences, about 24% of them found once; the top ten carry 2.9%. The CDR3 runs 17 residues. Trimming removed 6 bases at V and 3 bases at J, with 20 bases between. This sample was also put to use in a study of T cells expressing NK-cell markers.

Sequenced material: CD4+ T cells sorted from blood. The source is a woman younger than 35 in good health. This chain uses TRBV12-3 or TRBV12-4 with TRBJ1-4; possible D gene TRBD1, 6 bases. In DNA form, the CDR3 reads TGTGCCAGCAGCTCTGAACAGGGATATGCTGCTAATGAAAAACTGTTTTTT. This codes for CASSSEQGYAANEKLFF.